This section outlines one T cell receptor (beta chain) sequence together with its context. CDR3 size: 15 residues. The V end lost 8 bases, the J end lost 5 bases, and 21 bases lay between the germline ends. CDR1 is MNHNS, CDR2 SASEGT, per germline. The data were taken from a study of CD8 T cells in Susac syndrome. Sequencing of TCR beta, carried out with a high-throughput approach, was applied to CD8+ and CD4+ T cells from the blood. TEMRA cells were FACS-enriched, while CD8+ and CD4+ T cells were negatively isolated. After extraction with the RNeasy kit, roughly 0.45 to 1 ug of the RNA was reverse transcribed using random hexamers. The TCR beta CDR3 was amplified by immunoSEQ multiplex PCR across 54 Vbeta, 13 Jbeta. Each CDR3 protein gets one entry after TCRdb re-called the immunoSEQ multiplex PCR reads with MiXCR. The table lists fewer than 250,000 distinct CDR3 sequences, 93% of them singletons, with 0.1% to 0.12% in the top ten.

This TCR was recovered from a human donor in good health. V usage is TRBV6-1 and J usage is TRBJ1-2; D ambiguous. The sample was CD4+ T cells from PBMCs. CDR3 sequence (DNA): TGTGCCAGCCTGACCCGACGCGGCTGGATGTATGGCTACACCTTC. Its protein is CASLTRRGWMYGYTF.